This T cell receptor (beta chain) was obtained from a study of STAT5B mutations in CD4+ large granular lymphocyte leukemia. Data came from immunoSEQ multiplex PCR; TCRdb stores just in-frame clones and leaves some out. The sample lists some 33,000 clones; around 70% were seen once. CDR3 size: 14 residues. Germline loops: CDR1 SGHAT, CDR2 FQNNGV. V was shortened by 4 bases and J by 5 bases, with 14 bases between the two germline ends. Sequencing was carried out using CD4+ T cells from blood buffy coats. The chain has TRBV11-2 and TRBJ1-1; D remains ambiguous. The sequence was obtained from a human donor in good health. The CDR3 spells CASSSFGWDTEAFF. The CDR3 DNA is TGTGCCAGCAGCTCGTTCGGTTGGGATACTGAAGCTTTCTTT.